Listed below are T cell receptor beta chains from one sample, sequenced in a study of T cell repertoires in cytomegalovirus infection. A single record per CDR3 protein comes from TCRdb applying MiXCR to the reads. The profile covers around 320,000 distinct CDR3 sequences, with more than 8% appearing a single time and 3.5% to 4.5% taken by the ten largest. Specimen: PBMCs. These receptors were collected from a human donor in good health (CMV status not recorded). Some clones in this sample may be carry-over from other donors' samples. The CDR3 runs from the conserved cysteine through the conserved F or W. D genes are given only for firm matches. Clone sizes are given selectively: once, few, many, or a class where the clone is expanded.

cdr3_nt: TGCGCCAGCAGCCAAGGTGATGGTTGGACCCCCCTCGTAGAGACCCAGTACTTC
cdr3_aa: CASSQGDGWTPLVETQYF
v_call: TRBV4-3
j_call: TRBJ2-5
clone_size: many
d_call: NA

cdr3_nt: TGCAGTGCTAGGTCCAGGGGCGATGAAAAACTGTTTTTT
cdr3_aa: CSARSRGDEKLFF
v_call: TRBV20-1
j_call: TRBJ1-4
clone_size: few
d_call: NA

cdr3_nt: TGTGCCAGCAGCCAAAGGGGGAGGAGGACTGAAGCTTTCTTT
cdr3_aa: CASSQRGRRTEAFF
v_call: TRBV7-2
j_call: TRBJ1-1
clone_size: NA
d_call: NA

cdr3_nt: TGTGCCTGGAGTACAATACAGGGAGGTGAAGCTTTCTTT
cdr3_aa: CAWSTIQGGEAFF
v_call: TRBV30
j_call: TRBJ1-1
clone_size: NA
d_call: NA

cdr3_nt: TGTGCCAGCAGCTTAGGATCGGGGTCAGGAAACACCATATATTTT
cdr3_aa: CASSLGSGSGNTIYF
v_call: TRBV7-6
j_call: TRBJ1-3
clone_size: many
d_call: NA

cdr3_nt: TGTGCCAGCAGTCCAACCGGTGGACAGGGGGACTACGAGCAGTACTTC
cdr3_aa: CASSPTGGQGDYEQYF
v_call: TRBV12-3/TRBV12-4
j_call: TRBJ2-7
clone_size: many
d_call: TRBD1

cdr3_nt: TGTGCCAGCAGCCCGGGGGGGCCCACAGATACGCAGTATTTT
cdr3_aa: CASSPGGPTDTQYF
v_call: TRBV7-8
j_call: TRBJ2-3
clone_size: many
d_call: TRBD2

cdr3_nt: TGTGCCAGCAGCTTAGGGACGGCCAATCAGCCCCAGCATTTT
cdr3_aa: CASSLGTANQPQHF
v_call: TRBV7-6
j_call: TRBJ1-5
clone_size: many
d_call: NA

cdr3_nt: TGTGCCAGTAGTGTGGACAGGGCCCCTCGGGGCAATCAGCCCCAGCATTTT
cdr3_aa: CASSVDRAPRGNQPQHF
v_call: TRBV19
j_call: TRBJ1-5
clone_size: few
d_call: TRBD1

cdr3_nt: TGTGCCAGCAGCTGGACGGATAATTCACCCCTCCACTTT
cdr3_aa: CASSWTDNSPLHF
v_call: TRBV7-6
j_call: TRBJ1-6
clone_size: many
d_call: NA

cdr3_nt: TGTGCCAGCAGAAGGGATACCTACGAGCAGTACTTC
cdr3_aa: CASRRDTYEQYF
v_call: TRBV2
j_call: TRBJ2-7
clone_size: many
d_call: NA